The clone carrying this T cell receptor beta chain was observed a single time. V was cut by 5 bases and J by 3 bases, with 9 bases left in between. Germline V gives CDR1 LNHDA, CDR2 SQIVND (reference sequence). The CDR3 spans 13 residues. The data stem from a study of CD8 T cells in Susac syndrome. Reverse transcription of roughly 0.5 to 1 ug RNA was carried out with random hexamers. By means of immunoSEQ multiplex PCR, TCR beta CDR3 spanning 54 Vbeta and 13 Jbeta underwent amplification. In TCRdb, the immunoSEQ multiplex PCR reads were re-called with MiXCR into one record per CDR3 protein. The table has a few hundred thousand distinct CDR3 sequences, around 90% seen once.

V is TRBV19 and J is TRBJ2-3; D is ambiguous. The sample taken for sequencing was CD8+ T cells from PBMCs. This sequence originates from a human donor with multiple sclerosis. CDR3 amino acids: CASSAKWTDTQYF. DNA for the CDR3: TGTGCCAGTAGTGCCAAGTGGACAGATACGCAGTATTTT.